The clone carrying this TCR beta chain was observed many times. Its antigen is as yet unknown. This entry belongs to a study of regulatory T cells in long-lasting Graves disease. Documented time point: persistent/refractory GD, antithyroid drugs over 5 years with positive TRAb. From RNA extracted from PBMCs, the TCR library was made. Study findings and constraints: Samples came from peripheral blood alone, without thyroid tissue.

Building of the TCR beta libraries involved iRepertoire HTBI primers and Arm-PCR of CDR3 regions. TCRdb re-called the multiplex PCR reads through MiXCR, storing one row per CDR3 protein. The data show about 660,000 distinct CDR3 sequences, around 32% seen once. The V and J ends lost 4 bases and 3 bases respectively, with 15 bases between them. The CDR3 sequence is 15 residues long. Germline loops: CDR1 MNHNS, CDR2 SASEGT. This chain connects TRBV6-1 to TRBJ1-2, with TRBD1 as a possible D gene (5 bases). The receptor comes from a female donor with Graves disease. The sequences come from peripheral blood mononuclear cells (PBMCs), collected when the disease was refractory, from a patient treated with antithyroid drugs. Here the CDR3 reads CASSGPGPEHYGYTF. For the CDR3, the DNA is TGTGCCAGCAGTGGCCCGGGACCTGAACACTATGGCTACACCTTC.